Below are 3 T cell receptor beta chains sequenced from a single sample in a study of OX40 agonist ivuxolimab in advanced cancers. Data came from immunoSEQ multiplex PCR; TCRdb stores just in-frame clones and leaves some out. The table includes approximately 75,000 clones, over 85% detected once. The source material was CD4+ or CD8+ T cells sorted from blood, sampled in a trial of the OX40 agonist ivuxolimab. The receptors stem from an adult with an advanced solid tumor such as melanoma, head and neck, liver or kidney cancer.

CDR3 loop: CASSEAGGDEQFF. Written as DNA, the CDR3 is TGTGCCAGCAGTGAAGCGGGAGGGGATGAGCAGTTCTTC. The J gene is TRBJ2-1, the V gene TRBV6-1; 7 bases fit TRBD2. The germline V gene has CDR1 MNHNS and CDR2 SASEGT. The CDR3 is 13 residues long. V was clipped by 0 bases and J by 8 bases; unmatched bases: 1.

The chain has TRBV5-1 and TRBJ1-1; TRBD1 might be the D (5 bases). Germline CDR1 is SGHRS and CDR2 is YFSETQ. V was shortened by 4 bases and J by 1 base, with 8 bases between the two germline ends. This CDR3 comprises 13 residues. CDR3 DNA: TGCGCCAGCAGCAACGGGGGGAACACTGAAGCTTTCTTT. Translating it yields CASSNGGNTEAFF.

This chain uses TRBV7-3 with TRBJ1-2, with D hard to call. Trimming pared 0 bases from V and 3 bases from J, leaving 11 bases between. Germline V gene data show CDR1 as SGHTA and CDR2 as FQGTGA. CDR3 length: 15 amino acids. CDR3 in amino acids: CASSLTRAWDYGYTF. DNA for the CDR3: TGTGCCAGCAGCTTAACGAGGGCGTGGGACTATGGCTACACCTTC.